This T cell receptor beta chain is from a study of early T cells in non-severe SARS-CoV-2 infection. About the research overall: Chains stayed unpaired after sequencing of bulk RNA from unsorted whole blood.

At least ten counts were recorded for this clonotype. Its antigen is unidentified. Study-level findings and limits: CD4 and private specificities were missed by VDJdb matching, which favored anti-spike CD8 responses.

Attachment of unique molecular identifiers was made to individual cDNA molecules. TCRdb processed the 5' RACE reads anew with MiXCR; each CDR3 protein has one entry. The data show under 65,000 distinct CDR3 sequences, over 10% seen once. Germline V gives CDR1 MNHNS, CDR2 SASEGT. Germline trimming cut 6 bases from V and 3 bases from J; bases unmatched to any gene: 8. The CDR3 sequence is 14 residues long. This specimen was whole blood, taken at baseline. The rearrangement links TRBV6-1 to TRBJ2-7; 7 bases are shared with TRBD1. The sequence was collected from an adult who was a healthcare worker with PCR-confirmed SARS-CoV-2 infection or an uninfected control (not recorded which). CDR3 sequence: CASRDRVGIYEQYF. The CDR3 DNA reads as TGTGCCAGCAGAGACAGGGTAGGGATCTACGAGCAGTACTTC.